These T cell receptor beta chains were read from a single sample in a study of blood T cell repertoires in COVID-19. Clones were sequenced by immunoSEQ multiplex PCR, and TCRdb holds only the in-frame ones, with some missing. Of more than 120,000 clones listed, more than 75% are singletons. The sequenced sample was peripheral blood. The receptors stem from a woman in her 50s with active or convalescent COVID-19. Each CDR3 is given with its conserved first and last residue. Expanded clones get a size class; other rows say once, few or many, or leave the size out.

TRBV18	TRBJ2-4	.	CASSPPTGTLAKNIQYF
TRBV18	TRBJ1-2	.	CASSQYSAGGYGYTF
TRBV11-2	TRBJ2-3	.	CASSFGTGHTDTQYF
TRBV19	TRBJ1-5	once	CASSETTIVGPQHF
TRBV7-2	TRBJ2-1	.	CASSPSTSFNEQFF
TRBV18	TRBJ1-1	.	CASSRIAGNTEAFF
TRBV30	TRBJ1-2	.	CAWAQQGAAYGYTF
TRBV7-2	TRBJ1-5	.	CASSLDRNNQPQHF
TRBV4-1	TRBJ2-1	once	CASSLGPNSFF
TRBV5-6	TRBJ2-7	.	CASSLPGQGTEQYF
TRBV7-2	TRBJ1-2	once	CASSLRDGPTIGYTF
TRBV5-1	TRBJ1-4	few	CASSFTGDWNEKLFF
TRBV19	TRBJ1-1	.	CASRRQGFRTEAFF
TRBV30	TRBJ2-3	.	CAWSVRLAGTTDTQYF
TRBV2	TRBJ2-2	.	CASSEGQGDTGELFF
TRBV6-5	TRBJ1-3	.	CASGQGNTIYF
TRBV28	TRBJ1-1	.	CASSFLDRAHAEAFF
TRBV25-1	TRBJ1-2	.	CASSEFSPFVSGYTF
TRBV4-3	TRBJ1-4	.	CASSQWTGGEKLFF
TRBV7-9	TRBJ2-1	.	CASRPGEGGAYNEQFF
TRBV10-3	TRBJ1-1	few	CAISLNSRDEAFF
TRBV5-1	TRBJ1-2	once	CASSVRQGYGYTF
TRBV5-6	TRBJ1-2	.	CASSPIGTVNYGYTF
TRBV6-2/TRBV6-3	TRBJ1-1	few	CASSYFGQGEAFF
TRBV29-1	TRBJ2-7	.	CSVEVSAIKRNYEQYF
TRBV4-1	TRBJ2-7	.	CASSYSTVYEQYF
TRBV4-3	TRBJ2-1	many	CASSQESGTGGSNEQFF
TRBV27	TRBJ2-3	.	CASSLGRGANTDTQYF
TRBV30	TRBJ1-1	.	CAWRPRGDTEAFF
TRBV18	TRBJ2-7	.	CASSPLIAGGPNNEQYF
TRBV5-1	TRBJ2-3	once	CASSLHSGGGRTDTQYF
TRBV2	TRBJ1-5	.	CASSEARQGQPQHF
TRBV4-3	TRBJ2-2	.	CASSQRSGDANTGELFF
TRBV23-1	TRBJ2-7	.	CASSHPGQGAREQYF
TRBV27	TRBJ1-1	.	CASRPDSGYTEAFF
TRBV6-5	TRBJ1-4	few	CASSYSRAVGKLFF
TRBV30	TRBJ2-7	.	CAWTGAYEQYF
TRBV2	TRBJ2-7	.	CASSENRDSYEQYF
TRBV5-1	TRBJ2-3	.	CASSLSNSDTQYF
TRBV9	TRBJ1-3	.	CASSVDREVPGNTIYF
TRBV6-5	TRBJ2-2	.	CASPGKTGGPGELFF
TRBV18	TRBJ2-6	few	CASSPPIEILSFFRANVLTF
TRBV5-5	TRBJ2-3	.	CASSLGLAGEQTSTDTQYF
TRBV19	TRBJ2-1	.	CASSALAGSYNEQFF
TRBV7-2	TRBJ2-1	.	CASSVAGAPYNEQFF
TRBV19	TRBJ2-2	.	CASSILAGTGELFF
TRBV9	TRBJ1-4	.	CASSRRGQFDEKLFF
TRBV18	TRBJ2-6	.	CASSPPGGVGSGANVLTF
TRBV12-3/TRBV12-4	TRBJ2-5	.	CASSPVGEGTQYF
TRBV20-1	TRBJ2-4	once	CSASKAGGKNIQYF
TRBV15	TRBJ1-2	.	CATSKYREEDGYTF
TRBV4-2	TRBJ1-1	.	CASSQGGTGLRNTEAFF
TRBV12-3/TRBV12-4	TRBJ2-1	.	CASSRGTGEQFF